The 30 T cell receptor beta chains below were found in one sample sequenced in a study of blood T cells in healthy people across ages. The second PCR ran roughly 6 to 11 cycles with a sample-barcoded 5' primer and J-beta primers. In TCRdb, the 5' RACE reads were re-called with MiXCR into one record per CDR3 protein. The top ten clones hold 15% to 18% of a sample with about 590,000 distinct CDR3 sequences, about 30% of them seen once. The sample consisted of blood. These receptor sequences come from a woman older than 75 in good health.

The CDR3 DNA reads TGTGCCAGCAGCCAAGGACCAGTGGGGACCCAGTACTTC. It is translated as CASSQGPVGTQYF. The chain employs TRBV3-1 and TRBJ2-5; D gene unclear. Germline CDR1 reads LGHDT; CDR2 reads YNNKEL (reference sequence). V lost 1 base and J lost 7, with 10 bases in between. This CDR3 spans 13 amino acids.

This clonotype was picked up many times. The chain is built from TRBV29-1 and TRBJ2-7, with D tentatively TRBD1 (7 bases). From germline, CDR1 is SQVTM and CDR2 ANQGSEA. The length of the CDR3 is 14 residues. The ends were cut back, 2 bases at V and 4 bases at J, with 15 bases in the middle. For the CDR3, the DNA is TGCAGCGTTGAAACCGGGGGCAGGGGGTACGAGCAGTACTTC. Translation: CSVETGGRGYEQYF.

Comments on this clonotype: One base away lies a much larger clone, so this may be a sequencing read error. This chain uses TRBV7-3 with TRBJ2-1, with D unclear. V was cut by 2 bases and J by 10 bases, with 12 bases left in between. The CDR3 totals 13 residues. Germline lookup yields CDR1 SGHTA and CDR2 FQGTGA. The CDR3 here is CASSLDGSGEQFF. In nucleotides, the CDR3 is TGTGCCAGCAGCTTAGATGGGTCTGGGGAGCAGTTCTTC.

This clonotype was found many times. The CDR3 loop reads CASSQGTGGSYEQYF. The CDR3, as DNA: TGTGCCAGCAGCCAGGGGACAGGAGGCTCCTACGAGCAGTACTTC. The chain employs TRBV4-2 and TRBJ2-7; TRBD1 matches at 8 bases. Looked up from germline, CDR1 is LGHNA and CDR2 is YNFKEQ. This CDR3 is 15 amino acids long. The J segment lost 0 bases and the V segment lost 3 bases, leaving 4 bases of the junction unmatched.

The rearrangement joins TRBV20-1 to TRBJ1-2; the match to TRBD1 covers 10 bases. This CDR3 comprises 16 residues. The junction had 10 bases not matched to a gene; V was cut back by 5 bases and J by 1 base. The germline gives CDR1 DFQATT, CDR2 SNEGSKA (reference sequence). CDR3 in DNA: TGCAGTGCTGAGGGGACAGGGGTGCTACGTAACTATGGCTACACCTTC. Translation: CSAEGTGVLRNYGYTF.

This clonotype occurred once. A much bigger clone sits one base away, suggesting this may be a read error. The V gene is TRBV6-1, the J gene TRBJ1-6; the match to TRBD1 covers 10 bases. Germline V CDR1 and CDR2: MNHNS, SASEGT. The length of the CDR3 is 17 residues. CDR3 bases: TGTGCCAGCAGAGGGGGACAGGGGAGCTCCTATAATTCATCCCTCCACTTT. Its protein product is CASRGGQGSSYNSSLHF.

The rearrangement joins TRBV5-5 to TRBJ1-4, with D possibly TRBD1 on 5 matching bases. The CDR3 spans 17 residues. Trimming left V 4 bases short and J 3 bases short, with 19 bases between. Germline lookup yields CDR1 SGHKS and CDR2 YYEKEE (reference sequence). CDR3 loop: CASSGSGGPAPNEKLFF. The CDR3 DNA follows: TGTGCCAGCAGCGGAAGTGGGGGACCGGCCCCTAATGAAAAACTGTTTTTT. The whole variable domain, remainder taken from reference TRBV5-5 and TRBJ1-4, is DAGVTQSPTHLIKTRGQQVTLRCSPISGHKSVSWYQQVLGQGPQFIFQYYEKEERGRGNFPDRFSARQFPNYSSELNVNALLLGDSALYLCASSGSGGPAPNEKLFFGSGTQLSVL.

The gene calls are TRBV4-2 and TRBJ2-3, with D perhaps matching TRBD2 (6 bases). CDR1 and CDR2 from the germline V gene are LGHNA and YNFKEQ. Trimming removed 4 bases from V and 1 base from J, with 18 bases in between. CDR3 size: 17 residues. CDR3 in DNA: TGTGCCAGCAGCCGGGGGACTTTTCTCGAGGGCACAGATACGCAGTATTTT. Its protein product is CASSRGTFLEGTDTQYF.

The CDR3 sequence: CASSIARNTEAFF. The CDR3, as DNA: TGTGCCAGTAGTATAGCCAGGAACACTGAAGCTTTCTTT. This chain links TRBV19 with TRBJ1-1; D is unresolved. The V end was cut by 1 base, the J end by 1 base, with 4 bases between. The CDR3 spans 13 residues. Germline CDR1 reads LNHDA; CDR2 reads SQIVND (reference sequence).

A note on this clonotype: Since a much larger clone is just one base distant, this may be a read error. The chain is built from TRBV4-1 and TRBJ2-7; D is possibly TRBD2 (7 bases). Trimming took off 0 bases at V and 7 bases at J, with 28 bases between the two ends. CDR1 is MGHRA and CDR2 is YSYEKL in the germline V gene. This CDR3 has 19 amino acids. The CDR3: CASSQDWGRGGAECNEQYF. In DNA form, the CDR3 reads TGCGCCAGCAGCCAAGATTGGGGTAGAGGGGGGGCGGAATGCAATGAGCAGTACTTC.

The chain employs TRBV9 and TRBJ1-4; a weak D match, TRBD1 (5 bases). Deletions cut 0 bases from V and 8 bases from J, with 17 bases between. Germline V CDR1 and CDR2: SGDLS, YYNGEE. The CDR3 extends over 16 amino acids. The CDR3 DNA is TGTGCCAGCAGCGTAGCTTTGGGGGATTTAGGAGAAAAACTGTTTTTT. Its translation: CASSVALGDLGEKLFF.

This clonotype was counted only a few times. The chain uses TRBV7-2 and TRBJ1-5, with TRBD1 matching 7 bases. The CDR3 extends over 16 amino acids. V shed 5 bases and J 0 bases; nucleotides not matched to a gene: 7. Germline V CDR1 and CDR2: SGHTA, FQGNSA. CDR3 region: CASSPGTVYSNQPQHF. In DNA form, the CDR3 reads TGTGCCAGCAGCCCCGGGACAGTTTATAGCAATCAGCCCCAGCATTTT.

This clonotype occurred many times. CDR3 sequence reads: CSAIVGGSEKLFF. In DNA form, the CDR3 reads TGCAGTGCTATCGTGGGGGGCAGCGAAAAACTGTTTTTT. The V call is TRBV20-1, the J call TRBJ1-4; D perhaps matches TRBD1 (6 bases). In germline, CDR1 is DFQATT, CDR2 SNEGSKA (reference sequence). Between the trimmed V and J ends, which lost 4 bases and 8 bases, there was a span of 14 bases. There are 13 residues in the CDR3.

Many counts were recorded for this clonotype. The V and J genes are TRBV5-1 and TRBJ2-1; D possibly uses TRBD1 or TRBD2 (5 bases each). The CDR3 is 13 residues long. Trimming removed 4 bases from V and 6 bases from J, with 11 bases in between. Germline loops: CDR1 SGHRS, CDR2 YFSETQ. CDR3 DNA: TGCGCCAGCAGCAAGGGGACCCCCAATGAGCAGTTCTTC. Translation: CASSKGTPNEQFF.

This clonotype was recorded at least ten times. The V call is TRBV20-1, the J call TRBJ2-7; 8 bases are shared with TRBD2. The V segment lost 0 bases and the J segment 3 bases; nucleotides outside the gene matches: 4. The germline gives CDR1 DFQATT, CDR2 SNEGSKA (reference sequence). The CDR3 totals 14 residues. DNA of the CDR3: TGCAGTGCTAGAGATCTAGCGGGTATCTACGAGCAGTACTTC. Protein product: CSARDLAGIYEQYF.

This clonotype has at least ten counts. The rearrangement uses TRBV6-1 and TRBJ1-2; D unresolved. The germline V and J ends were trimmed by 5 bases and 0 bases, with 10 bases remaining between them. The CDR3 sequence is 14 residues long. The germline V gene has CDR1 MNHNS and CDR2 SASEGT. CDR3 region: CASSLWGSNYGYTF. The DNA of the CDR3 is TGTGCCAGCAGTCTTTGGGGATCTAACTATGGCTACACCTTC.

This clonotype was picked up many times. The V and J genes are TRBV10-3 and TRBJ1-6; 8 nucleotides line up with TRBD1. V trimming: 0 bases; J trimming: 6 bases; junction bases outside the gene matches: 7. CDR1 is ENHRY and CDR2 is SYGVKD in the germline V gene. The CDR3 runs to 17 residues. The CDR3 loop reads CAISESDRGIVNSPLHF. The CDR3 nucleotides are TGTGCCATCAGTGAGTCAGACAGGGGAATTGTTAATTCACCCCTCCACTTT.

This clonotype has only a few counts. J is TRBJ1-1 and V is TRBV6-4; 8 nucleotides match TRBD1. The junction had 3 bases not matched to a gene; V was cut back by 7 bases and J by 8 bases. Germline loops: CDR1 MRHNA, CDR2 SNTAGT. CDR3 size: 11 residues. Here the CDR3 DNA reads TGTGCCAGCAACGACAGGGGCGAAGCTTTCTTT. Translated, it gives CASNDRGEAFF.

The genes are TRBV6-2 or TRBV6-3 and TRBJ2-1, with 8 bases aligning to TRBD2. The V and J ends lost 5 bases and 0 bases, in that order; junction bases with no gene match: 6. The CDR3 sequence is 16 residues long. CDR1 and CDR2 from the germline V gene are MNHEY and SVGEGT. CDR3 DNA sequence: TGTGCCAGCAGTCTCGGGGGGGCTGGCTCCTACAATGAGCAGTTCTTC. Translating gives CASSLGGAGSYNEQFF.

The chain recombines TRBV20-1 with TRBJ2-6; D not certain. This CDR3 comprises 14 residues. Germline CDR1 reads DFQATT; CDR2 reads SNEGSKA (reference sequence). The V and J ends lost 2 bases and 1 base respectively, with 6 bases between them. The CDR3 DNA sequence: TGCAGTGCTAGACAAGAGTCTGGGGCCAACGTCCTGACTTTC. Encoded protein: CSARQESGANVLTF.

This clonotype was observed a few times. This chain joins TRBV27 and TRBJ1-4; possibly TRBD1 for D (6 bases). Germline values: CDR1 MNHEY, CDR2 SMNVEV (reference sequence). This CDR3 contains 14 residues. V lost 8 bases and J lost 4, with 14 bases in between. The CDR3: CASGDGQLNEKLFF. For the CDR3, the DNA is TGTGCCAGCGGTGACGGACAGCTTAATGAAAAACTGTTTTTT.

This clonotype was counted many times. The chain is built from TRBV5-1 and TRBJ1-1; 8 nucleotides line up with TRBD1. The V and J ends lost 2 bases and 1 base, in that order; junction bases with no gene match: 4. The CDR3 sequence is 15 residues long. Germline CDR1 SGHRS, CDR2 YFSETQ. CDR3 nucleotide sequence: TGCGCCAGCAGCTTCGGGACAGGCCCGAACACTGAAGCTTTCTTT. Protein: CASSFGTGPNTEAFF.

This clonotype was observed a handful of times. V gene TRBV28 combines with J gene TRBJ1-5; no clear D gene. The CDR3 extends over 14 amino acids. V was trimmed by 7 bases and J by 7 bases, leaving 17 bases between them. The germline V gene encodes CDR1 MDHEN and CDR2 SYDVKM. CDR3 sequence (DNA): TGTGCCAGCACCCCGACCCTGCGGACCCAGCCCCAGCATTTT. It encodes CASTPTLRTQPQHF.

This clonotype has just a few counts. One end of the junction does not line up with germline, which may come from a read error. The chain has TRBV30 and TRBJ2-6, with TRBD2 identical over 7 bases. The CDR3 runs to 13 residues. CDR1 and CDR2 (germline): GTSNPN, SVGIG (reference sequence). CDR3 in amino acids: CASGGLGANVPTF. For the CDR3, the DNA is TGTGCCTCCGGGGGGTTAGGGGCCAACGTCCCGACTTTC.

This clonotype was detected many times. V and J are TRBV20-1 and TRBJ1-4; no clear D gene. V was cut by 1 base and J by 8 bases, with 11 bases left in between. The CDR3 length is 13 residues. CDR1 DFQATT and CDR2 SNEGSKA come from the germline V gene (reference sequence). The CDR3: CSARGGVEEKLFF. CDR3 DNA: TGCAGTGCTAGAGGGGGAGTAGAGGAAAAACTGTTTTTT.

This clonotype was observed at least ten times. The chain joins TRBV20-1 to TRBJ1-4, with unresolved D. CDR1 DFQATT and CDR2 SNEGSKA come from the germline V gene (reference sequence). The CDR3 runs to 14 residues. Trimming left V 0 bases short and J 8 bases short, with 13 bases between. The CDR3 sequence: CSARDPVGYEKLFF. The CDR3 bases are TGCAGTGCTAGAGATCCCGTTGGTTACGAAAAACTGTTTTTT.

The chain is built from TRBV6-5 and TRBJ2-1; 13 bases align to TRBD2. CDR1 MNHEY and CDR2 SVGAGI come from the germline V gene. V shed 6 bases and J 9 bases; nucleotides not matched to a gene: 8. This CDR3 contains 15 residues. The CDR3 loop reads CASSSTSGGVGEQFF. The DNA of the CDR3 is TGTGCCAGCAGCTCAACTAGCGGGGGGGTGGGTGAGCAGTTCTTC.

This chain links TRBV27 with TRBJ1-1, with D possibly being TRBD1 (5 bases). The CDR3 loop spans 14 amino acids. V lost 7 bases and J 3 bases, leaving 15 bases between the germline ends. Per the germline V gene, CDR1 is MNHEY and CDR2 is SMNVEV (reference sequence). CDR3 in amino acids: CASKSGTVYTEAFF. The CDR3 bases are TGTGCCAGCAAATCCGGGACGGTATACACTGAAGCTTTCTTT.

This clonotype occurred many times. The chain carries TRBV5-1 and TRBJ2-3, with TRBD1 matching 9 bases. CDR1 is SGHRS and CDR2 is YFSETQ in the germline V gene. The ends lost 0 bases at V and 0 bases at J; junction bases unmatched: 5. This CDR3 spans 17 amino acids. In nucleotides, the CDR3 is TGCGCCAGCAGCTTGGACGGGACAGGGTATAGCACAGATACGCAGTATTTT. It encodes CASSLDGTGYSTDTQYF. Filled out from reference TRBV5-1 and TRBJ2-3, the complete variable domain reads KAGVTQTPRYLIKTRGQQVTLSCSPISGHRSVSWYQQTPGQGLQFLFEYFSETQRNKGNFPGRFSGRQFSNSRSEMNVSTLELGDSALYLCASSLDGTGYSTDTQYFGPGTRLTVL.

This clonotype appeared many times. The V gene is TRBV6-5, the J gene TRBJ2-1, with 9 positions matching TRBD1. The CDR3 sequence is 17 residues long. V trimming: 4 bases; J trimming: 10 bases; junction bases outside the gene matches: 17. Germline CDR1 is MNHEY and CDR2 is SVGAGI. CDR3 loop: CASSSRGQGRSRREQFF. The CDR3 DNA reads TGTGCCAGCAGTTCCCGAGGACAGGGGCGATCCCGGAGGGAGCAGTTCTTC.